Below are 15 T cell receptor beta chains sequenced from a single sample in a study of cytomegalovirus exposure and HLA in healthy donors. The PCR used 60 Vbeta and 13 Jbeta primers. Repertoires were generated with immunoSEQ multiplex PCR, while TCRdb's copy carries only in-frame clones and drops some. The table shows approximately 160,000 clones, with approximately 78% occurring only once. The sequenced sample was PBMCs. These receptors originate from a woman between 18 and 30 years old in good health and CMV-seronegative.

The chain has TRBV5-4 and TRBJ1-4; 8 bases are a match to TRBD1. Germline assignment: CDR1 SGHNT and CDR2 YYREEE (reference sequence). The junction had 9 bases not matched to a gene; V was cut back by 3 bases and J by 8 bases. This CDR3 spans 15 amino acids. The DNA for the CDR3 is TGTGCCAGCAGCTCAAACAGGGGGTTGGGGGAAAAACTGTTTTTT. Protein: CASSSNRGLGEKLFF. The variable domain in full, with the rest retrieved from reference TRBV5-4 and TRBJ1-4, is ETGVTQSPTHLIKTRGQQVTLRCSSQSGHNTVSWYQQALGQGPQFIFQYYREEENGRGNFPPRFSGLQFPNYSSELNVNALELDDSALYLCASSSNRGLGEKLFFGSGTQLSVL.

The chain combines TRBV4-2 with TRBJ2-7, with 10 bases aligning to TRBD1. The junction had 9 bases not matched to a gene; V was cut back by 4 bases and J by 6 bases. There are 15 residues in the CDR3. Germline assignment: CDR1 LGHNA and CDR2 YNFKEQ. The CDR3 nucleotides are TGTGCCAGCAGCCCGAGGACAGGGGGGTATGGCGAGCAGTACTTC. It translates to CASSPRTGGYGEQYF.

V gene TRBV12-5 combines with J gene TRBJ2-1; 7 nucleotides agree with TRBD2. V trimming: 3 bases; J trimming: 3 bases; junction bases outside the gene matches: 5. The germline gives CDR1 LGHNT, CDR2 FRNRAP. The CDR3 covers 15 residues. CDR3 DNA: TGTGCTAGTGGTTTAGGCCCGGGAGGCTACAATGAGCAGTTCTTC. This gives the protein CASGLGPGGYNEQFF.

In its sample, this clone was seen a few times. The chain uses TRBV5-4 and TRBJ2-3; 15 bases are shared with TRBD2. Germline CDR1 reads SGHNT; CDR2 reads YYREEE (reference sequence). V shed 4 bases, J shed 5 bases, and the junction held 5 bases outside the gene matches. CDR3 length equals 16 residues. CDR3 loop: CASSGGTSGRRDTQYF. The DNA of the CDR3 is TGTGCCAGCAGCGGAGGGACTAGCGGGAGGAGAGATACGCAGTATTTT.

The chain couples TRBV28 to TRBJ1-3, with a tentative D call TRBD1 (6 bases). The germline V gene has CDR1 MDHEN and CDR2 SYDVKM. This CDR3 has 14 residues. V lost 3 bases and J 4 bases, leaving 10 bases between the germline ends. The CDR3 loop is CASSLQGQGNTIYF. The CDR3 DNA is TGTGCCAGCAGTTTGCAGGGGCAGGGAAACACCATATATTTT. Based on the CDR3 plus reference TRBV28 and TRBJ1-3, the full variable domain is DVKVTQSSRYLVKRTGEKVFLECVQDMDHENMFWYRQDPGLGLRLIYFSYDVKMKEKGDIPEGYSVSREKKERFSLILESASTNQTSMYLCASSLQGQGNTIYFGEGSWLTVV.

The V call is TRBV2, the J call TRBJ1-5; D gene ambiguous. With 6 bases removed from V and 1 base from J, the gap between germline ends came to 10 bases. The CDR3 runs 14 residues. Germline values: CDR1 SNHLY, CDR2 FYNNEI. The DNA of the CDR3 is TGTGCCAGCAGCACCGGGTCCAGCAATCAGCCCCAGCATTTT. Its translation is CASSTGSSNQPQHF.

The J gene is TRBJ2-5, the V gene TRBV4-3; D might be TRBD2 (5 bases). TRBJ2-7 matches the DNA end more closely, so the J call is doubtful. The CDR3 is 13 amino acids. Germline values: CDR1 LGHNA, CDR2 YSLEER. CDR3 nucleotides: TGCGCCAGCAGCCAAAGGAGGACGGACGAGCAGTACTTC. Translation: CASSQRRTDEQYF.

About this clone itself: In the same sample, other DNA sequences code for this CDR3. V gene TRBV29-1 combines with J gene TRBJ2-3; maybe TRBD1 (7 bases). This CDR3 has 13 amino acids. The V gene lost 5 bases and the J gene lost 3 bases, with 12 bases spanning the gap. CDR1 and CDR2 from the germline V gene are SQVTM and ANQGSEA. CDR3 sequence (DNA): TGCAGCGTTAGACAGGGAGGAACAGATACGCAGTATTTT. Encoded protein: CSVRQGGTDTQYF.

V gene TRBV6-4 combines with J gene TRBJ1-5; 7 positions agree with TRBD1. CDR3 size: 17 residues. The V gene end was trimmed by 9 bases and the J gene end by 7 bases; junction bases not matched to a gene: 21. Germline V gene sequence: CDR1 MRHNA, CDR2 SNTAGT. CDR3 residues: CARRSDQEGARGQPQHF. The CDR3, as DNA: TGTGCCAGAAGATCAGATCAGGAGGGGGCGAGAGGACAGCCCCAGCATTTT.

V gene TRBV7-3 combines with J gene TRBJ2-1; the match to TRBD2 covers 7 bases. Per germline, CDR1 SGHTA and CDR2 FQGTGA. The CDR3 length is 15 residues. The J segment lost 9 bases and the V segment lost 0 bases, leaving 8 bases of the junction unmatched. In DNA form, the CDR3 reads TGTGCCAGCAGCTTAACTGGACTAGACCCTAGTGAGCAGTTCTTC. Amino acids: CASSLTGLDPSEQFF.

The rearrangement joins TRBV12-5 to TRBJ2-1, with D hard to call. Trimming removed 5 bases at V and 2 bases at J, with 16 bases between. This CDR3 has 16 amino acids. From germline, CDR1 is LGHNT and CDR2 FRNRAP. CDR3 sequence reads: CASGPTGAPTYNEQFF. CDR3 DNA sequence: TGTGCTAGTGGTCCTACTGGAGCGCCGACCTACAATGAGCAGTTCTTC.

In DNA form, the CDR3 reads TGTGCCAGCAGCCCCCGATTTAGAGGAAAGTCCTACGAGCAGTACTTC. The encoded protein is CASSPRFRGKSYEQYF. This chain joins TRBV5-6 and TRBJ2-7; D ambiguous. Deletions cut 4 bases from V and 1 base from J, with 18 bases between. Looked up from germline, CDR1 is SGHDT and CDR2 is YYEEEE. The CDR3 is 16 residues long.

The chain joins TRBV28 to TRBJ1-2; a possible D gene is TRBD1 (5 bases). CDR1 and CDR2 from the germline V gene are MDHEN and SYDVKM. This CDR3 is 14 amino acids long. The V end was cut by 3 bases, the J end by 0 bases, with 8 bases between. CDR3 DNA: TGTGCCAGCAGTTTCCAGGGTACTAACTATGGCTACACCTTC. Residues: CASSFQGTNYGYTF.

This chain links TRBV29-1 with TRBJ2-3, with TRBD1 matching 7 bases. Trimming took 3 bases from V and 0 from J; bases not matched to a gene: 6. Germline CDR1 reads SQVTM; CDR2 reads ANQGSEA. This CDR3 is built from 15 residues. The CDR3 region is CSVEDRTPSTDTQYF. CDR3 in DNA: TGCAGCGTTGAGGACAGGACTCCTAGCACAGATACGCAGTATTTT.

J is TRBJ1-5 and V is TRBV19; maybe TRBD1 (5 bases). The CDR3 is made up of 17 amino acids. Trimming took 7 bases from V and 0 from J, leaving 19 bases between them. Per germline, CDR1 LNHDA and CDR2 SQIVND (reference sequence). CDR3 DNA: TGTGCCAGTATCTCGTCTGGGGCAGCCGATAGCAATCAGCCCCAGCATTTT. Residues: CASISSGAADSNQPQHF. Full variable domain (remainder filled in from reference TRBV19 and TRBJ1-5): DGGITQSPKYLFRKEGQNVTLSCEQNLNHDAMYWYRQDPGQGLRLIYYSQIVNDFQKGDIAEGYSVSREKKESFPLTVTSAQKNPTAFYLCASISSGAADSNQPQHFGDGTRLSIL.